These 9 T cell receptor beta chains share one sample of origin, sequenced in a study of Ad26.COV2.S vaccination and SARS-CoV-2 variants. Stated treatment: about 20 received Ad26.COV2.S at low or high dose, single or two shots; roughly five received placebo; per-sample allocation not given. It was on day 63 after the first vaccine or placebo injection that samples were taken. Method: immunoSEQ multiplex PCR; TCRdb's copy keeps in-frame clones and lacks some. The sample lists 300,000 to 400,000 clones, 85% to 90% occurring once. The starting material was peripheral blood, obtained in a trial of Ad26.COV2.S vaccine versus placebo. Receptor source: a person between 18 and 65 years old who received the Ad26.COV2.S COVID-19 vaccine or a placebo.

The V and J genes are TRBV9 and TRBJ2-3; 8 bases align to TRBD2. V shed 4 bases and J 0 bases; nucleotides not matched to a gene: 7. The CDR3 totals 16 residues. In germline, CDR1 is SGDLS, CDR2 YYNGEE. The CDR3 nucleotides read TGTGCCAGCAGCATAGGACTAGCATCAAGCACAGATACGCAGTATTTT. Protein product: CASSIGLASSTDTQYF.

The chain combines TRBV12-5 with TRBJ2-7; D is ambiguous. CDR1 is LGHNT and CDR2 is FRNRAP in the germline V gene. V lost 3 bases, J lost 3 bases, and 18 bases lay in between. The CDR3 runs to 16 residues. As DNA, the CDR3 is TGTGCTAGTGGTTTTGCCACCTATTCAGTGAACTACGAGCAGTACTTC. Its protein is CASGFATYSVNYEQYF.

This chain connects TRBV9 to TRBJ1-2; 7 nucleotides line up with TRBD1. The CDR3 loop spans 16 amino acids. CDR1 and CDR2 (germline): SGDLS, YYNGEE. Trimming cost V 4 bases and J 2 bases; bases outside gene matches: 11. The CDR3 DNA is TGTGCCAGCAGCCCCAGCCCGAGACAGGGAAACTATGGCTACACCTTC. Amino acid sequence: CASSPSPRQGNYGYTF.

The chain joins TRBV2 to TRBJ2-1; tentatively, D is TRBD2 (6 bases). Trimming shortened V by 0 bases and J by 10 bases, and 10 bases separated the two germline ends. CDR1 and CDR2 (germline): SNHLY, FYNNEI. CDR3 length equals 13 residues. The CDR3 bases are TGTGCCAGCAGTGAAGCGACTAGAGGCGAGCAGTTCTTC. Amino acids: CASSEATRGEQFF.

The V call is TRBV12-3 or TRBV12-4, the J call TRBJ2-7; the D is unclear. Trimming took off 7 bases at V and 5 bases at J, with 15 bases between the two ends. CDR3 length equals 13 residues. CDR3 DNA: TGTGCCAGCAATCTCTTAGGGTGGGACGAGCAGTACTTC. Its translation is CASNLLGWDEQYF.

The DNA of the CDR3 is TGTGCCAGCCACCCCCTCTCTGGAAACACCATATATTTT. It encodes CASHPLSGNTIYF. The gene calls are TRBV6-5 and TRBJ1-3; D gene uncertain. Germline V gene data show CDR1 as MNHEY and CDR2 as SVGAGI. This CDR3 spans 13 amino acids. V was cut by 8 bases and J by 0 bases, with 8 bases left in between.

The genes are TRBV4-1 and TRBJ2-2; D may be TRBD2 (5 bases). CDR1 is MGHRA, CDR2 YSYEKL, per germline. This CDR3 has 15 residues. Trimming cost V 4 bases and J 4 bases, with 13 bases left between them. Here the CDR3 reads CASSPLSRGTGELFF. The DNA of the CDR3 is TGCGCCAGCAGCCCCCTGAGTCGGGGCACCGGGGAGCTGTTTTTT.

This clone showed up just once. The chain recombines TRBV7-6 with TRBJ1-5, with unresolved D. The CDR3 length is 15 residues. The V end was cut by 1 base, the J end by 7 bases, with 14 bases between. In germline, CDR1 is SGHVS, CDR2 FNYEAQ. The CDR3 reads CASSLDPTMGQPQHF. The CDR3 DNA is TGTGCCAGCAGCTTAGATCCGACCATGGGACAGCCCCAGCATTTT.

The chain couples TRBV9 to TRBJ2-1, with TRBD2 matching 12 bases. This CDR3 has 14 residues. V dropped 2 bases and J dropped 10; count of bases not matched to a gene: 4. CDR1 and CDR2 from the germline V gene are SGDLS and YYNGEE. Written as DNA, the CDR3 is TGTGCCAGCAGCGTTCGGACTAGCGGGGTCGAGCAGTTCTTC. Protein sequence: CASSVRTSGVEQFF. The variable domain in full, completed from reference TRBV9 and TRBJ2-1, reads DSGVTQTPKHLITATGQRVTLRCSPRSGDLSVYWYQQSLDQGLQFLIQYYNGEERAKGNILERFSAQQFPDLHSELNLSSLELGDSALYFCASSVRTSGVEQFFGPGTRLTVL.